This T cell receptor (beta chain) was captured in a study of cytomegalovirus exposure and HLA in healthy donors. Generated by immunoSEQ multiplex PCR, the TCRdb table keeps only in-frame clones and is missing some. The table shows more than 95,000 clones, with approximately 94% occurring only once. Sequencing was carried out using PBMCs. The clonotype originates from a woman younger than 30 in good health and CMV-seronegative.

CDR3 protein: CSSRRGIETQYF. The CDR3 region has the DNA TGCAGCTCCCGAAGGGGAATAGAGACCCAGTACTTC. The rearrangement joins TRBV29-1 to TRBJ2-5; D possibly corresponds to TRBD1 (5 bases). Germline V CDR1 and CDR2: SQVTM, ANQGSEA. V shed 8 bases and J shed 4 bases, with 14 bases lying between them. The CDR3 has 12 amino acids.